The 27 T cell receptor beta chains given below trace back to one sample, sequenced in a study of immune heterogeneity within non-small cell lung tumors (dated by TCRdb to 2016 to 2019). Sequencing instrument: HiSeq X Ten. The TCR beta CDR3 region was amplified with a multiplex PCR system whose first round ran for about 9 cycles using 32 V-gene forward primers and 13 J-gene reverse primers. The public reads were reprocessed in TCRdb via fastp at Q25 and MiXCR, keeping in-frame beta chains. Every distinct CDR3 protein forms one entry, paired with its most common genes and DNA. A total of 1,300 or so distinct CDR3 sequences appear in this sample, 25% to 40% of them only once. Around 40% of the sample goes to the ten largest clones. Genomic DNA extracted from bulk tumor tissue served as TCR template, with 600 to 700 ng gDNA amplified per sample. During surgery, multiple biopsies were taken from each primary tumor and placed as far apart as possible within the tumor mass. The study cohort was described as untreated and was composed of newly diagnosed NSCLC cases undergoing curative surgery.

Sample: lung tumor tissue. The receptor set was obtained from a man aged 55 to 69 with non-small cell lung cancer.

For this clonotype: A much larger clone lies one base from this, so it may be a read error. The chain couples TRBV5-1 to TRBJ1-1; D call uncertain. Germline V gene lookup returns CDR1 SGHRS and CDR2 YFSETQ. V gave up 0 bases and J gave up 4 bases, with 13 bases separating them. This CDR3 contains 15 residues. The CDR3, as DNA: TGCGCCAGCAGCTTGGGCGCCCTGCAAGGCACTGAAGCTTTCTTT. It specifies CASSLGALQGTEAFF.

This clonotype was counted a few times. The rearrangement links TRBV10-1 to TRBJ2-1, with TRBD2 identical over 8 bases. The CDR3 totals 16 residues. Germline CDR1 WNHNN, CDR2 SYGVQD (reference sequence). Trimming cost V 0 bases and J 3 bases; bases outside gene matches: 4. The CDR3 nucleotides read TGCGCCAGCAGTGAGTCGGGGCTAGCGGGCTACAATGAGCAGTTCTTC. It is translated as CASSESGLAGYNEQFF.

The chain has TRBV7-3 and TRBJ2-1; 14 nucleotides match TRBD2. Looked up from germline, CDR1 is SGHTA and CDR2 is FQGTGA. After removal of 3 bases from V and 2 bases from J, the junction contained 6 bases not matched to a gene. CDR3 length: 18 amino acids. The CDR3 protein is CASSFGTSGGLPYNEQFF. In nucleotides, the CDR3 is TGTGCCAGCAGCTTCGGGACTAGCGGGGGCTTGCCCTACAATGAGCAGTTCTTC. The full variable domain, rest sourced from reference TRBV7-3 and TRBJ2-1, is GAGVSQTPSNKVTEKGKYVELRCDPISGHTALYWYRQSLGQGPEFLIYFQGTGAADDSGLPNDRFFAVRPEGSVSTLKIQRTERGDSAVYLCASSFGTSGGLPYNEQFFGPGTRLTVL.

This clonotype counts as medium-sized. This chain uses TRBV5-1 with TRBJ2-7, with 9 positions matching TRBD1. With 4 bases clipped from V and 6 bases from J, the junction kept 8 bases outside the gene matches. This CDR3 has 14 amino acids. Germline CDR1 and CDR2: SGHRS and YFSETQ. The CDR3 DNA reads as TGCGCCAGCAGCGTCCGGGACAGGGCGGGCGAGCAGTACTTC. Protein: CASSVRDRAGEQYF. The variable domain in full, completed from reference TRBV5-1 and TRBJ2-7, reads KAGVTQTPRYLIKTRGQQVTLSCSPISGHRSVSWYQQTPGQGLQFLFEYFSETQRNKGNFPGRFSGRQFSNSRSEMNVSTLELGDSALYLCASSVRDRAGEQYFGPGTRLTVT.

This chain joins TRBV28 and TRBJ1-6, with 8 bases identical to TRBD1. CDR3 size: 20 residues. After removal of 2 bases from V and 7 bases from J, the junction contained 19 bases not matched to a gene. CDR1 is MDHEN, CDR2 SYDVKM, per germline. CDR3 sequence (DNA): TGTGCCAGCAGTTTAGGGGGACAGGTTGGCTTCTCGGGATTCAATTCACCCCTCCACTTT. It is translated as CASSLGGQVGFSGFNSPLHF.

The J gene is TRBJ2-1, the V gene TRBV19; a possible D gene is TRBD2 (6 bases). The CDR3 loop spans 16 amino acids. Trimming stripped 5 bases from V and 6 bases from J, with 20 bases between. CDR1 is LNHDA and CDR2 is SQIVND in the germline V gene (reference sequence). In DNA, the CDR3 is TGTGCCAGTAGTCCTTTCCGGGCGGGATATAGCAATGAGCAGTTCTTC. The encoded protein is CASSPFRAGYSNEQFF.

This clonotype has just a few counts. The CDR3 coding sequence is TGTGCCAGCAGCCTACTGACTATCACAGATACGCAGTATTTT. Translating gives CASSLLTITDTQYF. The chain combines TRBV7-2 with TRBJ2-3; the D gene is possibly TRBD2 (5 bases). V was trimmed by 5 bases and J by 2 bases, leaving 11 bases between them. The CDR3 has 14 residues. Germline V gives CDR1 SGHTA, CDR2 FQGNSA. Supplemented by reference TRBV7-2 and TRBJ2-3, the full variable domain reads GAGVSQSPSNKVTEKGKDVELRCDPISGHTALYWYRQSLGQGLEFLIYFQGNSAPDKSGLPSDRFSAERTGGSVSTLTIQRTQQEDSAVYLCASSLLTITDTQYFGPGTRLTVL.

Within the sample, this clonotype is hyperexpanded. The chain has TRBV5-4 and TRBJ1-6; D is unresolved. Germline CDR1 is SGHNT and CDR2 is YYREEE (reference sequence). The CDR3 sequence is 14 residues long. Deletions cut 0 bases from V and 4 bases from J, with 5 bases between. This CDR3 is CASSLEGYNSPLHF. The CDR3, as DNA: TGTGCCAGCAGCTTGGAAGGGTATAATTCACCCCTCCACTTT.

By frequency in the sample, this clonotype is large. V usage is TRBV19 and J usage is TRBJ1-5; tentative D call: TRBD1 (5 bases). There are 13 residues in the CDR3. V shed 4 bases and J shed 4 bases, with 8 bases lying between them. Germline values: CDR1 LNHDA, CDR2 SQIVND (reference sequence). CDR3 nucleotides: TGTGCCAGTAGTAGGGACGGAAATCAGCCCCAGCATTTT. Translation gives CASSRDGNQPQHF.

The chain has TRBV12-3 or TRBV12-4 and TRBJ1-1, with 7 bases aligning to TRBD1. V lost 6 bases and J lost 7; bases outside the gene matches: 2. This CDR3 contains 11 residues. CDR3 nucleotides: TGTGCCAGCAGCCGGACAGGTGAAGCTTTCTTT. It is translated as CASSRTGEAFF.

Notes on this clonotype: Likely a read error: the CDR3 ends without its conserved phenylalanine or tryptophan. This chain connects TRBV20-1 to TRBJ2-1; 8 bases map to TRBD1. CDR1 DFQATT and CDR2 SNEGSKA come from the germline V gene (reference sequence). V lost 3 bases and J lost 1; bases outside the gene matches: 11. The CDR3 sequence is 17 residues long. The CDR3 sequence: CSASSDRGRSSYNEQFL. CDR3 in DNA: TGCAGTGCTAGCTCTGACAGGGGCCGTTCTTCCTACAATGAGCAGTTCCTC.

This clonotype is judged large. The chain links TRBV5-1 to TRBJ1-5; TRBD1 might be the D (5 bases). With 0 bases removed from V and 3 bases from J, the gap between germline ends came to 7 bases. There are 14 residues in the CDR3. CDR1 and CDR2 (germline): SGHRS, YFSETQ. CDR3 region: CASSLGGANQPQHF. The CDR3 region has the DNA TGCGCCAGCAGCTTGGGTGGGGCCAATCAGCCCCAGCATTTT.

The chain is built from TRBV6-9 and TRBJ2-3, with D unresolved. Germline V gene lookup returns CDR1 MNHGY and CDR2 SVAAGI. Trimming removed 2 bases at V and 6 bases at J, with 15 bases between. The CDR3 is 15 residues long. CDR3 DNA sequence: TGTGCCAGCAGTTATGGTAGCCACCCTTCGGATACGCAGTATTTT. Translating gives CASSYGSHPSDTQYF.

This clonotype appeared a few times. CDR3 sequence reads: CASISGDYGYTF. DNA for the CDR3: TGTGCCAGCATCTCGGGGGACTATGGCTACACCTTC. The chain carries TRBV6-1 and TRBJ1-2; D may be TRBD1 (5 bases). Looked up from germline, CDR1 is MNHNS and CDR2 is SASEGT. The CDR3 contains 12 residues. Trimming took off 7 bases at V and 3 bases at J, with 9 bases between the two ends.

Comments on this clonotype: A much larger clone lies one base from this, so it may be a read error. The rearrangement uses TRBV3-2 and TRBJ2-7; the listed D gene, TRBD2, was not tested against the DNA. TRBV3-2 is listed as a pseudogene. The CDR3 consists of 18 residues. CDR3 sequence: CASIQQRGRTSGVYEQYF. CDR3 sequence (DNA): TGTGCCAGCATCCAACAAAGGGGAAGAACTAGCGGGGTCTACGAGCAGTACTTC.

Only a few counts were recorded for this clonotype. The CDR3 sequence is CSARLGASGNTIYF. The CDR3 nucleotides read TGCAGTGCTAGACTGGGAGCCTCTGGAAACACCATATATTTT. The chain couples TRBV20-1 to TRBJ1-3, with D hard to call. CDR1 DFQATT and CDR2 SNEGSKA come from the germline V gene (reference sequence). Trimming removed 2 bases at V and 0 bases at J, with 8 bases between. The CDR3 totals 14 residues.

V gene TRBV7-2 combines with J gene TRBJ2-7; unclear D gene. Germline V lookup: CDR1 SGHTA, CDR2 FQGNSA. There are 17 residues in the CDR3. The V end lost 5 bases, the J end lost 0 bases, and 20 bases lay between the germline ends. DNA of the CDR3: TGTGCCAGCAGCCTCTATTTCACGCATAAGAGCTCCTACGAGCAGTACTTC. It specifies CASSLYFTHKSSYEQYF.

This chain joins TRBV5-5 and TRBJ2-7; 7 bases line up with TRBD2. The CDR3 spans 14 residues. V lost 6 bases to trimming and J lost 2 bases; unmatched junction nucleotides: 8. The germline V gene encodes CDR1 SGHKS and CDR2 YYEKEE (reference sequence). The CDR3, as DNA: TGTGCCAGCACCCTACGGGGGGATCCCTACGAGCAGTACTTC. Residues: CASTLRGDPYEQYF.

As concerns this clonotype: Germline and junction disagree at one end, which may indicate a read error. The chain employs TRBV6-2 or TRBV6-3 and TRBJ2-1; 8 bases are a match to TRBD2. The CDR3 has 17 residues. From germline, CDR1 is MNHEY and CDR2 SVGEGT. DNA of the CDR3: TGTGCAAGCAGTGATCCGACGGGACTAGAAGGATACAATGAGCAGTTCTTC. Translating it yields CASSDPTGLEGYNEQFF.

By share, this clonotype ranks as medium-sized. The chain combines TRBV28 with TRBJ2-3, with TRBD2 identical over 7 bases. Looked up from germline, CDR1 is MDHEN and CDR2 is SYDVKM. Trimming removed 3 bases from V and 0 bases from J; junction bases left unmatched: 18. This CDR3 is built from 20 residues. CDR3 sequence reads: CASSFFPAGGTKSSTDTQYF. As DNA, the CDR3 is TGTGCCAGCAGTTTTTTCCCGGCGGGCGGGACTAAGTCGAGCACAGATACGCAGTATTTT.

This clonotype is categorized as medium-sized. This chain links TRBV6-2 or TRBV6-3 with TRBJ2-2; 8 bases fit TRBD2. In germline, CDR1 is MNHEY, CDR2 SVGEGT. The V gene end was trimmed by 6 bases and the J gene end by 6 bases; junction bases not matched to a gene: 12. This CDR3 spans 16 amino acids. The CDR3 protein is CASSHLSGRYSGELFF. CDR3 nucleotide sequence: TGTGCCAGCAGCCACCTAAGCGGGAGATATTCCGGGGAGCTGTTTTTT.

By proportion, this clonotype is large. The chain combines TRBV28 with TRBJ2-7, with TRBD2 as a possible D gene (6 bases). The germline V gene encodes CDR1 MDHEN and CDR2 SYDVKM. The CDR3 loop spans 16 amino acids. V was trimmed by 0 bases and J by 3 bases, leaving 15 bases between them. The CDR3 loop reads CASSLWGTGANYEQYF. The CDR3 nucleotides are TGTGCCAGCAGTTTATGGGGGACGGGAGCGAACTACGAGCAGTACTTC.

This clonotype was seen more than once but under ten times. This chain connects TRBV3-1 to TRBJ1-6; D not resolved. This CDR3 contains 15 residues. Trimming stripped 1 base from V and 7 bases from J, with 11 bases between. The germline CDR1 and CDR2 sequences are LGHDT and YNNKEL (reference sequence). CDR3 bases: TGTGCCAGCAGCCAAGCGACGGCGGCAAATTCACCCCTCCACTTT. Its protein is CASSQATAANSPLHF. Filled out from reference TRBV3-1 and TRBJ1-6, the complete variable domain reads DTAVSQTPKYLVTQMGNDKSIKCEQNLGHDTMYWYKQDSKKFLKIMFSYNNKELIINETVPNRFSPKSPDKAHLNLHINSLELGDSAVYFCASSQATAANSPLHFGNGTRLTVT.

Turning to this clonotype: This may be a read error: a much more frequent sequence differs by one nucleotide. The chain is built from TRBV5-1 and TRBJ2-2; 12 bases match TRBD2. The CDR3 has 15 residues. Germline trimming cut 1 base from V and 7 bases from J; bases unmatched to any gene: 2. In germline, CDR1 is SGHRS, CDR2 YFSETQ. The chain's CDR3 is CASSLTTSGSGELFF. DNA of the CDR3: TGCGCCAGCAGCTTGACGACTAGCGGGAGCGGGGAGCTGTTTTTT. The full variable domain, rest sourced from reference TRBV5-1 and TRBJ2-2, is KAGVTQTPRYLIKTRGQQVTLSCSPISGHRSVSWYQQTPGQGLQFLFEYFSETQRNKGNFPGRFSGRQFSNSRSEMNVSTLELGDSALYLCASSLTTSGSGELFFGEGSRLTVL.

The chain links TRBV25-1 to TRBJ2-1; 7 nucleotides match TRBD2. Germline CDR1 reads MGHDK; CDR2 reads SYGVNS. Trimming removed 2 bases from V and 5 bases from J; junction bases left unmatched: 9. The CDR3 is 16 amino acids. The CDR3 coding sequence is TGTGCCAGCAGTGAAATGGGCGGCGGGAGAAACAATGAGCAGTTCTTC. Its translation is CASSEMGGGRNNEQFF.

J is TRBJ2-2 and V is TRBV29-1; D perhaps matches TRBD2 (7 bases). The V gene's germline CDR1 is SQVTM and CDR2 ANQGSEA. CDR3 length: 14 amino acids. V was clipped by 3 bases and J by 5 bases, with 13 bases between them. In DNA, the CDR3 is TGCAGCGTTGATGGGGGGGCGCGAACCGGGGAGCTGTTTTTT. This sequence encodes CSVDGGARTGELFF.

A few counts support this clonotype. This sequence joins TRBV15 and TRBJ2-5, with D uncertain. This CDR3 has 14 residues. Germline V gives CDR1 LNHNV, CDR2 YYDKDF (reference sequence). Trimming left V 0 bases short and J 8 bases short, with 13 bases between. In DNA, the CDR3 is TGTGCCACCAGCAGAGATTCTCAACTCGGTACCCAGTACTTC. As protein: CATSRDSQLGTQYF.